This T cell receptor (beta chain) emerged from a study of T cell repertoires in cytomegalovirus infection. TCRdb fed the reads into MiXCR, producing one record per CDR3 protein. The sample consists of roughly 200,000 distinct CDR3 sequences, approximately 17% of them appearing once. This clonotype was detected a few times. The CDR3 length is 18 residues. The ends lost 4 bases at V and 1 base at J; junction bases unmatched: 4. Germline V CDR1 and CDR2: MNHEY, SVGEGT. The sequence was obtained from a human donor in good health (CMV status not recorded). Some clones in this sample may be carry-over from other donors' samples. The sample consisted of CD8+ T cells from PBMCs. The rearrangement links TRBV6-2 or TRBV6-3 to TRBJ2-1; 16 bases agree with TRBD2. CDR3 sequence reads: CASSWGLAGGPSYNEQFF. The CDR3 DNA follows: TGTGCCAGCAGTTGGGGACTAGCGGGGGGGCCGTCCTACAATGAGCAGTTCTTC.